The 6 T cell receptor beta chains below were found in one sample sequenced in a study of metastatic and nonmetastatic thyroid tumors. TCRdb re-analyzed the PCR reads using MiXCR. There are about 53,000 clones in the sample; 20% occur only once, and 3.5% to 5% lies in the top ten. No patient had received any treatment before thyroid surgery. The sample consisted of blood. The receptors stem from a female donor with papillary thyroid cancer or a benign thyroid nodule (not recorded which). Some clones in this sample may be carry-over from other donors' samples.

There are many counts of this clone. The V gene is TRBV4-1, the J gene TRBJ2-1, with 9 bases lining up with TRBD2. V gave up 1 base and J gave up 7 bases; unmatched junction bases: 8. The CDR3 is 16 residues long. Germline values: CDR1 MGHRA, CDR2 YSYEKL. CDR3 nucleotide sequence: TGCGCCAGCAGCCAAGTGCGGGAGGGCCTAAGGAATGAGCAGTTCTTC. Protein: CASSQVREGLRNEQFF.

This clone was observed at least ten times. Just one base apart from a much larger clone, this may be a read error. This CDR3 is also generated by other DNA sequences in the sample. Here the CDR3 DNA reads TGTGCCAGCAGTTTAAGCGGGGTGATGTTCTTC. The encoded protein is CASSLSGVMFF. The chain employs TRBV12-3 or TRBV12-4 and TRBJ2-1; 7 bases agree with TRBD2. The V gene end was trimmed by 2 bases and the J gene end by 15 bases; junction bases not matched to a gene: 4. The CDR3 has 11 residues.

This clone has ten or more counts. The V gene is TRBV10-3, the J gene TRBJ1-5; no reliable D call. CDR1 ENHRY and CDR2 SYGVKD come from the germline V gene. V lost 3 bases and J 7 bases, leaving 19 bases between the germline ends. CDR3 length: 16 amino acids. DNA for the CDR3: TGTGCCATCAGTGAACCTTCCGACGGTCCCGAGCAGCCCCAGCATTTT. Residues: CAISEPSDGPEQPQHF.

This chain uses TRBV30 with TRBJ2-1; D gene unclear. Germline assignment: CDR1 GTSNPN and CDR2 SVGIG (reference sequence). Trimming removed 7 bases from V and 6 bases from J, with 19 bases in between. The CDR3 length is 14 residues. This CDR3 is CALGLGSKRNEQFF. The CDR3 coding sequence is TGTGCCTTGGGGTTGGGTTCAAAACGCAATGAGCAGTTCTTC. The variable domain in full, completed from reference TRBV30 and TRBJ2-1, reads SQTIHQWPATLVQPVGSPLSLECTVEGTSNPNLYWYRQAAGRGLQLLFYSVGIGQISSEVPQNLSASRPQDRQFILSSKKLLLSDSGFYLCALGLGSKRNEQFFGPGTRLTVL.

This clone was observed at least ten times. The CDR3: CAAQRGDTGNTIYF. CDR3 in DNA: TGTGCCGCACAACGGGGGGATACTGGAAACACCATATATTTT. This rearrangement joins TRBV10-3 to TRBJ1-3; TRBD1 might be the D (5 bases). This CDR3 is 14 amino acids long. Trimming pared 11 bases from V and 2 bases from J, leaving 16 bases between. Per germline, CDR1 ENHRY and CDR2 SYGVKD.

This clone was seen ten or more times. This chain connects TRBV28 to TRBJ2-3; 7 bases are a match to TRBD2. CDR3 length equals 15 residues. CDR1 is MDHEN and CDR2 is SYDVKM in the germline V gene. The junction had 13 bases not matched to a gene; V was cut back by 7 bases and J by 6 bases. The CDR3 reads CASTPGLGLWDTQYF. The DNA for the CDR3 is TGTGCCAGCACCCCCGGACTAGGCCTTTGGGATACGCAGTATTTT.